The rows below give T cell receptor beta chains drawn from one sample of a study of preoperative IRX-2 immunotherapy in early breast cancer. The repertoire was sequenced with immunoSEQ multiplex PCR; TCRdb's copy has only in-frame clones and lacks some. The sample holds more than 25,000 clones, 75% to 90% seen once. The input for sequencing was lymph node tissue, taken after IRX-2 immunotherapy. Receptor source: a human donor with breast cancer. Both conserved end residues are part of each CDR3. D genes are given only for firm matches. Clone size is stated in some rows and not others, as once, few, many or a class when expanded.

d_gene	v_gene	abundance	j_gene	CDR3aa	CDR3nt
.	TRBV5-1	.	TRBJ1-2	CASSFVRGTNYGYTF	TGCGCCAGCAGCTTTGTGCGGGGGACTAACTATGGCTACACCTTC
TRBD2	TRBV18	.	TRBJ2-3	CASSPWTSGGATDTQYF	TGTGCCAGCTCACCATGGACTAGCGGGGGGGCCACAGATACGCAGTATTTT
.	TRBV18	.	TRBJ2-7	CASSTKQGTYEQYF	TGTGCCAGCTCGACAAAACAGGGAACCTACGAGCAGTACTTC
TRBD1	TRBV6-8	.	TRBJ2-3	CASSYRGRGLLDTQYF	TGTGCCAGCAGTTACAGAGGCAGGGGGCTTTTGGATACGCAGTATTTT
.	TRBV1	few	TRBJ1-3	CASSQETQGQWGNTIYF	TGCGCCAGCAGCCAAGAAACCCAGGGGCAATGGGGAAACACCATATATTTT
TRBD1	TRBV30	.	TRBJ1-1	CAWARGLNTEAFF	TGTGCCTGGGCAAGGGGGCTTAACACTGAAGCTTTCTTT
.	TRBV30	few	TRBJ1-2	CAWSLTEGYTF	TGTGCCTGGAGTTTAACAGAGGGCTACACCTTC
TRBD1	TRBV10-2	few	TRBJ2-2	CATGQGGTGELFF	TGCGCCACCGGACAGGGGGGGACCGGGGAGCTGTTTTTT
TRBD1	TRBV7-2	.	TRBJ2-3	CASSRGQGGTDTQYF	TGTGCCAGCAGCCGGGGACAGGGAGGCACAGATACGCAGTATTTT
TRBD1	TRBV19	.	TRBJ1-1	CASSTGQDFTEAFF	TGTGCCAGTAGTACCGGACAGGATTTCACTGAAGCTTTCTTT
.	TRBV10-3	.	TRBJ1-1	CAISEQGNTEAFF	TGTGCCATCAGTGAGCAGGGGAACACTGAAGCTTTCTTT
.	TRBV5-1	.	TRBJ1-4	CASSPGQANEKLFF	TGCGCCAGCAGCCCCGGACAAGCTAATGAAAAACTGTTTTTT
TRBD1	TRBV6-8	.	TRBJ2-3	CASSPTGTGRDTQYF	TGTGCCAGCAGCCCCACCGGGACAGGAAGAGATACGCAGTATTTT
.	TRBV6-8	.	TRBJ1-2	CASTPGGGSNYGYTF	TGTGCCAGCACCCCCGGGGGCGGATCGAACTATGGCTACACCTTC
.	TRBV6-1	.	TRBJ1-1	CASSEVWVGLANTEAFF	TGTGCCAGCAGTGAAGTTTGGGTTGGCCTGGCGAACACTGAAGCTTTCTTT
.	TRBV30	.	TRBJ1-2	CAWSPESGYGYTF	TGTGCCTGGAGTCCAGAGTCAGGGTATGGCTACACCTTC
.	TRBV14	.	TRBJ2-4	CASSQGGFFQYF	TGTGCCAGCAGCCAAGGGGGCTTTTTTCAGTACTTC
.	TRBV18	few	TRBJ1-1	CASSPTGLGTEAFF	TGTGCCAGCTCACCAACGGGCCTCGGGACTGAAGCTTTCTTT
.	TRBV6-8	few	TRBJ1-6	CASSYLRGSYNSPLHF	TGTGCCAGCAGTTACCTAAGGGGCTCCTATAATTCACCCCTCCACTTT
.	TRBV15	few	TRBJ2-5	CATSRDRGEETQYF	TGTGCCACCAGCAGAGACAGGGGAGAAGAGACCCAGTACTTC
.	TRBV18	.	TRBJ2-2	CASSPAGRNPNTGELFF	TGTGCCAGCTCACCAGCGGGGAGGAACCCGAACACCGGGGAGCTGTTTTTT
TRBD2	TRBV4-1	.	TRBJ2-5	CASSQGVAGVQETQYF	TGCGCCAGCAGCCAAGGGGTAGCGGGGGTACAAGAGACCCAGTACTTC
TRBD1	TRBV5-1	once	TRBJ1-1	CASSLEGQGTEAFF	TGCGCCAGCAGCTTGGAAGGACAGGGCACTGAAGCTTTCTTT
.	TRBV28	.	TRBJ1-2	CASSPSTGSGYTF	TGTGCCAGCAGTCCCTCCACAGGGTCTGGCTACACCTTC
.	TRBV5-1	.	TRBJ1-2	CASSLGQLSLGYTF	TGCGCCAGCAGCCTCGGACAGCTATCCTTAGGCTACACCTTC
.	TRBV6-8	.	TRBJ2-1	CASSQGGAGYNEQFF	TGTGCCAGCAGCCAAGGGGGGGCCGGTTACAATGAGCAGTTCTTC
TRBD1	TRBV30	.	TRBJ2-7	CAWRARDRSNEQYF	TGTGCCTGGAGAGCTCGGGACAGGTCGAACGAGCAGTACTTC
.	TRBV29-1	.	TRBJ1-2	CSAGSAGDGYTF	TGCAGCGCCGGTTCGGCCGGGGACGGCTACACCTTC
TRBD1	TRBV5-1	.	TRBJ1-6	CASSWDSSYNSPLHF	TGCGCCAGCAGTTGGGACAGCTCCTATAATTCACCCCTCCACTTT
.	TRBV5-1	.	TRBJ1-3	CASSTRGAGNTIYF	TGCGCCAGCAGCACCCGGGGAGCTGGAAACACCATATATTTT
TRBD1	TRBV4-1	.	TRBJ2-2	CASSQLPWDREHMNTGELFF	TGCGCCAGCAGCCAATTACCTTGGGACAGGGAACATATGAACACCGGGGAGCTGTTTTTT
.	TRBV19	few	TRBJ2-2	CASSIVPGRYTGELFF	TGTGCCAGTAGTATAGTCCCAGGGCGGTACACCGGGGAGCTGTTTTTT
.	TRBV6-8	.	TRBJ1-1	CASRQGSLLNTEAFF	TGTGCCAGCAGGCAGGGTTCCCTGTTGAACACTGAAGCTTTCTTT
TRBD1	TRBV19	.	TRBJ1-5	CASRTDRVMNQPQHF	TGTGCCAGTAGAACTGACAGGGTCATGAATCAGCCCCAGCATTTT
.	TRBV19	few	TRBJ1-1	CASSIQGRYTEAFF	TGTGCCAGTAGTATTCAGGGGAGGTATACTGAAGCTTTCTTT
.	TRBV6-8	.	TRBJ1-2	CASRPWPRGGYTF	TGTGCCAGCAGACCGTGGCCCAGAGGAGGCTACACCTTC
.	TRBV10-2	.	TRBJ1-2	CASSESIRQSYGYTF	TGCGCCAGCAGTGAGTCGATACGGCAGAGCTATGGCTACACCTTC
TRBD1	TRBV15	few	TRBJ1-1	CATSRDRTNTEAFF	TGTGCCACCAGCAGGGACAGGACGAACACTGAAGCTTTCTTT
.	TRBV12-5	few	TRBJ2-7	CASGLEGGSRQYF	TGTGCTAGTGGTTTGGAAGGAGGGTCGAGGCAGTACTTC
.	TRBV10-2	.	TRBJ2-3	CASSVEGRAGPDTQYF	TGCGCCAGCAGTGTGGAGGGCCGCGCGGGCCCAGATACGCAGTATTTT
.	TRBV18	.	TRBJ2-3	CASSPPASTDTQYF	TGTGCCAGCTCACCACCGGCTAGTACAGATACGCAGTATTTT
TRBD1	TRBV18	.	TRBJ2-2	CASSPRQGNTGELFF	TGTGCCAGCTCACCAAGACAGGGGAACACCGGGGAGCTGTTTTTT
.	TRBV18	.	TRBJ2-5	CASSPPVSRDSWAQYF	TGTGCCAGCTCACCACCTGTATCCAGGGACTCGTGGGCCCAGTACTTC
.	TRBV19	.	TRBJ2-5	CASSILSGAGLETQYF	TGTGCCAGTAGTATTCTCTCGGGGGCCGGTCTTGAGACCCAGTACTTC
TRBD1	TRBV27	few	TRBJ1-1	CASNRQGPNTEAFF	TGTGCCAGCAACCGACAGGGGCCGAACACTGAAGCTTTCTTT
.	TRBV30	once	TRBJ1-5	CAWNAGANQPQHF	TGTGCCTGGAACGCTGGGGCTAATCAGCCCCAGCATTTT
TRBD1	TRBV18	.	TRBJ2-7	CASSRSGGSPYEQYF	TGTGCCAGCTCACGGTCAGGGGGCTCCCCCTACGAGCAGTACTTC
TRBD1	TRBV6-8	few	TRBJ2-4	CASSYGTGGNIQYF	TGTGCCAGCAGTTACGGGACAGGGGGCAACATTCAGTACTTC
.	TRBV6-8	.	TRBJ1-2	CASSYPGAGPYGYTF	TGTGCCAGCAGTTACCCAGGTGCGGGACCATATGGCTACACCTTC
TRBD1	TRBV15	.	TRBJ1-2	CATSRGQGARGYTF	TGTGCCACCAGCAGAGGACAGGGGGCGCGAGGCTACACCTTC
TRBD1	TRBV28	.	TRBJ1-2	CASSRTGEGYGYTF	TGTGCCAGCAGTCGGACAGGGGAAGGCTATGGCTACACCTTC
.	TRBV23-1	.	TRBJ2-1	CASSLVPTKSYNEQFF	TGCGCCAGCAGCCTGGTCCCCACCAAATCCTACAATGAGCAGTTCTTC
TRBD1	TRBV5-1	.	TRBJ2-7	CASRSDGGTGTYEQYF	TGCGCCAGCAGATCCGACGGGGGGACAGGGACCTACGAGCAGTACTTC
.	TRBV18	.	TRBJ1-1	CASSPEQINTEAFF	TGTGCCAGCTCACCAGAACAGATAAACACTGAAGCTTTCTTT
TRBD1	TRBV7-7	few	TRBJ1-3	CASNLGTGLSGNTIYF	TGTGCCAGCAATTTAGGGACAGGTTTATCTGGAAACACCATATATTTT